This T cell receptor (beta chain) is from a study of blood T cell repertoires in COVID-19. Across the whole study: Samples representing acute and convalescent COVID-19 were sourced from the United States, Italy and Spain. Nucleic acid was either cDNA or gDNA, and it came from T cells, B-cell-depleted T cells, or PBMCs.

Authors' data handling: How many nucleated cells were present was estimated from reference gene primer amplification. Some clones are missing from TCRdb's copy, which holds only in-frame ones; the method was immunoSEQ multiplex PCR. The V and J calls and clone size were taken over from that table, and D and trimming were inferred from the DNA. The table includes 200,000 to 300,000 clones, approximately 82% detected once. The trim removed 4 bases at V and 2 bases at J, leaving 6 bases unmatched. CDR1 and CDR2 from the germline V gene are SGHRS and YFSETQ. There are 16 residues in the CDR3. The source material was peripheral blood. The source of this sequence is a man aged 25 to 45 who had recovered from COVID-19. The chain employs TRBV5-1 and TRBJ2-3, with 11 bases identical to TRBD1. The CDR3 DNA follows: TGCGCCAGCAGCCCGGGACAGGGGGAATTCACAGATACGCAGTATTTT. It specifies CASSPGQGEFTDTQYF.